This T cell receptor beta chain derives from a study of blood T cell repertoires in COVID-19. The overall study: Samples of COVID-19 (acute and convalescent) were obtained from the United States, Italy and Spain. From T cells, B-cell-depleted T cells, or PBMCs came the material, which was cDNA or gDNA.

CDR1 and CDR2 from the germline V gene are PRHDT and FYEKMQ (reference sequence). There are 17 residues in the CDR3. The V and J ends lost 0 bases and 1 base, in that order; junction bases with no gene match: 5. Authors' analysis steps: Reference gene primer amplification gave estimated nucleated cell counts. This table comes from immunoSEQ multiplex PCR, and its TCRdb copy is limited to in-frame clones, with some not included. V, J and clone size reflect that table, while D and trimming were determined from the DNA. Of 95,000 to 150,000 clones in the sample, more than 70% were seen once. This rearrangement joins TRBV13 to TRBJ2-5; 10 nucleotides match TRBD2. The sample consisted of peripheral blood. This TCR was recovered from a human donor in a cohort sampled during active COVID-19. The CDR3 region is CASSLGSGRGTQETQYF. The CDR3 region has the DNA TGTGCCAGCAGCTTAGGAAGCGGGAGGGGAACCCAAGAGACCCAGTACTTC.